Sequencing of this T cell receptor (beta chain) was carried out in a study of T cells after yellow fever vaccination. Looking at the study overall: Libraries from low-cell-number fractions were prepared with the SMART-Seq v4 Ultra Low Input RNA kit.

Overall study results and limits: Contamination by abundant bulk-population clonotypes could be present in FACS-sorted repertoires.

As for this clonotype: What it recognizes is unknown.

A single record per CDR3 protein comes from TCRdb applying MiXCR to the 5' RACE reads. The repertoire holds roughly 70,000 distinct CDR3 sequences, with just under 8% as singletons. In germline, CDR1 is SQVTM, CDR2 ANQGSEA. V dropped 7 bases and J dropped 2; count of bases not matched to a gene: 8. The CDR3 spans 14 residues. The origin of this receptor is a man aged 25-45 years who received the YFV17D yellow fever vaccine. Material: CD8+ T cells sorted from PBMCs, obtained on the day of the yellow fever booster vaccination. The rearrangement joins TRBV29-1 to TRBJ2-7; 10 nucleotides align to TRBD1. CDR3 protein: CSALRQGAAYEQYF. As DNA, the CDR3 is TGCAGCGCACTGAGACAGGGGGCGGCCTACGAGCAGTACTTC.